The 31 T cell receptor beta chains reported below all come from one sample, sequenced in a study of T-cell reconstitution after alpha-beta-depleted transplantation in children. Preparing the TCRbeta library involved the use of unique molecular identifiers. One entry per CDR3 protein results from TCRdb running MiXCR on the PCR reads. The sample comprises roughly 120,000 distinct CDR3 sequences, roughly 23% of which are singletons, and roughly a tenth rests with the top ten. Sequenced here: PBMCs, mostly from graft donor cells, sampled 180 days after TCRalphabeta/CD19-depleted stem cell transplant. The receptors shown here come from a male patient aged 2 to 10 who had a stem cell transplant for chronic granulomatous disease, so the T cells may come from the graft donor.

This clonotype occurred a few times. This chain joins TRBV12-3 or TRBV12-4 and TRBJ2-7, with D uncertain. The CDR3 is 16 residues long. V lost 5 bases to trimming and J lost 3 bases, with 20 bases between them. The CDR3 nucleotides are TGTGCCAGCAGTCCCCAAGGGCAGGTCAAACGCTACGAGCAGTACTTC. It encodes CASSPQGQVKRYEQYF.

Many counts were recorded for this clonotype. The CDR3 region has the DNA TGTGCCAGCAGTAACGCCGGGAGGACAAGTGAGCAGTTCTTC. Its translation: CASSNAGRTSEQFF. This rearrangement joins TRBV12-3 or TRBV12-4 to TRBJ2-1, with 7 bases matching TRBD2. This CDR3 is 14 amino acids long. Trimming took 5 bases from V and 9 from J; bases not matched to a gene: 10.

This clonotype was detected ten times or more. V usage is TRBV5-5 and J usage is TRBJ2-2; D is unclear. Trimming left V 0 bases short and J 3 bases short, with 9 bases between. The germline V gene encodes CDR1 SGHKS and CDR2 YYEKEE (reference sequence). The CDR3 runs 15 residues. As DNA, the CDR3 is TGTGCCAGCAGCTTGGTGAGAAGGGACACCGGGGAGCTGTTTTTT. Encoded protein: CASSLVRRDTGELFF.

The sample holds a few counts of this clonotype. The CDR3 nucleotides read TGTGCCAGCAGCGATCGGACAGGCGAGCAGTACTTC. Translating gives CASSDRTGEQYF. The chain employs TRBV5-4 and TRBJ2-7; 7 bases agree with TRBD1. Germline V gene data show CDR1 as SGHNT and CDR2 as YYREEE (reference sequence). This CDR3 has 12 residues. Trimming took 4 bases from V and 6 from J; bases not matched to a gene: 4.

This clonotype was counted ten times or more. The chain employs TRBV7-3 and TRBJ2-1, with 10 bases that match TRBD2. The CDR3 is 17 amino acids. Germline CDR1 reads SGHTA; CDR2 reads FQGTGA. J gave up 4 bases and V 4 bases, and 10 bases lay outside the gene matches. The CDR3 sequence: CASSSAPGLAPYNEQFF. The CDR3 DNA sequence: TGTGCCAGCAGCTCAGCCCCGGGACTAGCGCCTTACAATGAGCAGTTCTTC.

This rearrangement joins TRBV29-1 to TRBJ1-5, with 8 bases fitting TRBD1. The CDR3 has 12 residues. Germline V gene sequence: CDR1 SQVTM, CDR2 ANQGSEA. Trimming at V came to 2 bases and at J to 14 bases, leaving 8 bases not matched to a gene. The CDR3 is CSVEIGQGIEHF. In DNA form, the CDR3 reads TGCAGCGTTGAAATAGGACAGGGAATTGAGCATTTT.

This clonotype was found a few times. The rearrangement joins TRBV20-1 to TRBJ2-1; 8 positions agree with TRBD2. J was trimmed by 3 bases and V by 1 base; bases with no gene match: 2. This CDR3 region has 14 residues. Germline values: CDR1 DFQATT, CDR2 SNEGSKA (reference sequence). The CDR3 region has the DNA TGCAGTGCTAGAGTCGGGGGGGGCTACAATGAGCAGTTCTTC. This gives the protein CSARVGGGYNEQFF.

Many counts were recorded for this clonotype. V and J are TRBV20-1 and TRBJ2-1; D remains unclear. CDR1 DFQATT and CDR2 SNEGSKA come from the germline V gene (reference sequence). Trimming shortened V by 0 bases and J by 0 bases, and 9 bases separated the two germline ends. The CDR3 sequence is 15 residues long. DNA for the CDR3: TGCAGTGCTAGAGATGGAACCAGCTCCTACAATGAGCAGTTCTTC. It yields the protein CSARDGTSSYNEQFF.

The chain is built from TRBV28 and TRBJ1-2; unclear D gene. V dropped 1 base and J dropped 5 bases, with 8 bases sitting between them. The CDR3 has 13 residues. Germline loops: CDR1 MDHEN, CDR2 SYDVKM. Here the CDR3 reads CASSLSVPYGYTF. CDR3 in DNA: TGTGCCAGCAGTTTATCAGTTCCGTATGGCTACACCTTC.

There are a few counts of this clonotype. V and J are TRBV6-2 or TRBV6-3 and TRBJ2-4, with D tentatively TRBD2 (6 bases). Trimming stripped 4 bases from V and 1 base from J, with 32 bases between. The CDR3 has 22 amino acids. The germline CDR1 and CDR2 sequences are MNHEY and SVGEGT. In DNA, the CDR3 is TGTGCCAGCAGTTTACTGCGGGACCCCTTCGTTTACGAGTCGACGGCCAAAAACATTCAGTACTTC. Its translation is CASSLLRDPFVYESTAKNIQYF.

This clonotype occurred many times. The chain combines TRBV7-2 with TRBJ2-7, with TRBD2 matching over 12 bases. Looked up from germline, CDR1 is SGHTA and CDR2 is FQGNSA. This CDR3 spans 14 amino acids. After removal of 9 bases from V and 3 bases from J, the junction contained 6 bases not matched to a gene. In nucleotides, the CDR3 is TGTGCCAGTACTCAGGGACTAGCGGGCTACGAGCAGTACTTC. It encodes CASTQGLAGYEQYF.

The DNA of the CDR3 is TGTGCCAGCAGTCTCCTTACTACTTCCTACGAGCAGTACTTC. Its protein product is CASSLLTTSYEQYF. The chain carries TRBV12-3 or TRBV12-4 and TRBJ2-7, with D unresolved. The V gene lost 5 bases and the J gene lost 1 base, with 12 bases spanning the gap. The CDR3 is 14 amino acids.

This clonotype was seen more than once but under ten times. The V gene is TRBV7-2, the J gene TRBJ2-7, with D perhaps matching TRBD1 (5 bases). This CDR3 is built from 14 residues. Per the germline V gene, CDR1 is SGHTA and CDR2 is FQGNSA. Trimming took off 6 bases at V and 5 bases at J, with 17 bases between the two ends. In nucleotides, the CDR3 is TGTGCCAGCAGTATACCCCCAGGGTACAACGAGCAGTACTTC. This codes for CASSIPPGYNEQYF.

This clonotype was recorded at least ten times. The chain recombines TRBV15 with TRBJ2-7; D is possibly TRBD2 (6 bases). V was trimmed by 7 bases and J by 3 bases, leaving 22 bases between them. In germline, CDR1 is LNHNV, CDR2 YYDKDF (reference sequence). The length of the CDR3 is 16 residues. The CDR3 sequence: CATTSPGLGSHYEQYF. The CDR3 DNA follows: TGTGCCACCACCTCGCCGGGACTCGGGTCTCACTACGAGCAGTACTTC.

The chain joins TRBV3-1 to TRBJ2-4; TRBD1 agrees at 9 bases. Trimming took 2 bases from V and 6 from J; bases not matched to a gene: 8. This CDR3 has 16 residues. Germline V CDR1 and CDR2: LGHDT, YNNKEL (reference sequence). CDR3 DNA: TGTGCCAGCAGCCAAATCAGAGGGACAGGGTTAAACATTCAGTACTTC. Amino acids: CASSQIRGTGLNIQYF.

CDR3 sequence reads: CASSSTSGGWYF. CDR3 bases: TGTGCCAGCAGCTCCACTAGCGGGGGCTGGTACTTC. The chain combines TRBV7-1 with TRBJ2-7; TRBD2 aligns across 11 bases. TRBV7-1 is filed as an ORF, its function uncertain. Trimming at V came to 3 bases and at J to 12 bases, leaving 4 bases not matched to a gene. The CDR3 length is 12 residues.

This chain joins TRBV5-1 and TRBJ1-5; D might be TRBD1 (5 bases). Trimming took 0 bases from V and 4 from J, leaving 11 bases between them. The length of the CDR3 is 15 residues. Looked up from germline, CDR1 is SGHRS and CDR2 is YFSETQ. CDR3 sequence (DNA): TGCGCCAGCAGCTTGGCGGGCAGGGATAATCAGCCCCAGCATTTT. Encoded protein: CASSLAGRDNQPQHF.

This clonotype was recorded a few times. V and J are TRBV20-1 and TRBJ1-5, with 8 bases that match TRBD1. Trimming removed 4 bases from V and 3 bases from J; junction bases left unmatched: 8. The CDR3 contains 15 residues. Germline CDR1 and CDR2: DFQATT and SNEGSKA (reference sequence). The CDR3 reads CSATGGESTNQPQHF. The DNA for the CDR3 is TGCAGTGCTACAGGGGGCGAGTCGACCAATCAGCCCCAGCATTTT.

This clonotype was observed many times. V is TRBV11-2 and J is TRBJ2-5; TRBD2 matches 11 bases. With 1 base clipped from V and 4 bases from J, the junction kept 11 bases outside the gene matches. Germline CDR1 is SGHAT and CDR2 is FQNNGV. The CDR3 runs 18 residues. The chain's CDR3 is CASSLVTSGSGGRETQYF. CDR3 sequence (DNA): TGTGCCAGCAGCTTAGTAACTAGCGGGAGTGGTGGAAGAGAGACCCAGTACTTC.

J is TRBJ2-7 and V is TRBV4-2; TRBD2 matches at 9 bases. CDR1 and CDR2 from the germline V gene are LGHNA and YNFKEQ. The CDR3 is 15 residues long. Trimming took 1 base from V and 3 from J; bases not matched to a gene: 4. CDR3 nucleotides: TGTGCCAGCAGCCAAGGGACTAGCGATAACTACGAGCAGTACTTC. Its translation is CASSQGTSDNYEQYF.

This chain joins TRBV12-3 or TRBV12-4 and TRBJ2-7; D possibly corresponds to TRBD1 (7 bases). CDR3 length: 15 residues. V was cut by 1 base and J by 2 bases, with 12 bases left in between. This chain's CDR3 is CASSLGGTVPYEQYF. In DNA form, the CDR3 reads TGTGCCAGCAGTTTAGGCGGGACAGTCCCCTACGAGCAGTACTTC.

The rearrangement uses TRBV12-3 or TRBV12-4 and TRBJ2-2; D is unclear. V lost 1 base and J 7 bases, leaving 10 bases between the germline ends. The CDR3 totals 14 residues. Here the CDR3 reads CASSLVGLGGELFF. CDR3 DNA sequence: TGTGCCAGCAGTTTAGTTGGGCTCGGCGGGGAGCTGTTTTTT.

The V gene is TRBV27, the J gene TRBJ2-2; 7 bases fit TRBD1. V lost 8 bases and J lost 5; bases outside the gene matches: 14. This CDR3 spans 16 amino acids. Germline CDR1 MNHEY, CDR2 SMNVEV (reference sequence). The CDR3 sequence: CASFPQRQGSTGELFF. The CDR3 DNA is TGTGCCAGCTTTCCTCAGAGACAGGGTTCTACCGGGGAGCTGTTTTTT.

V and J are TRBV29-1 and TRBJ1-3, with D unclear. Trimming removed 4 bases from V and 1 base from J, with 2 bases in between. This CDR3 has 11 amino acids. In germline, CDR1 is SQVTM, CDR2 ANQGSEA. In nucleotides, the CDR3 is TGCAGCGTTGGGTCTGGAAACACCATATATTTT. Amino acid sequence: CSVGSGNTIYF.

This chain links TRBV6-5 with TRBJ2-3; no firm D call. The CDR3 has 12 amino acids. V was shortened by 6 bases and J by 12 bases, with 16 bases between the two germline ends. CDR1 MNHEY and CDR2 SVGAGI come from the germline V gene. CDR3 protein: CASSLDSKLQYF. DNA for the CDR3: TGTGCCAGCAGCCTCGACTCCAAACTCCAGTATTTT.

This clonotype was observed a few times. The V gene is TRBV27, the J gene TRBJ1-5, with D possibly TRBD1 on 5 matching bases. CDR1 MNHEY and CDR2 SMNVEV come from the germline V gene (reference sequence). The ends were cut back, 5 bases at V and 0 bases at J, with 8 bases in the middle. The CDR3 loop spans 14 amino acids. The CDR3, as DNA: TGTGCCAGCAGTGGGGGGGATAGCAATCAGCCCCAGCATTTT. Residues: CASSGGDSNQPQHF.

The chain is built from TRBV12-3 or TRBV12-4 and TRBJ2-5, with D unclear. This CDR3 is 13 amino acids long. V shed 4 bases and J shed 2 bases, with 8 bases lying between them. DNA of the CDR3: TGTGCCAGCAGTTCTACTCGACAAGAGACCCAGTACTTC. Its translation: CASSSTRQETQYF.

This clonotype was observed many times. J is TRBJ2-2 and V is TRBV12-3 or TRBV12-4; D perhaps matches TRBD1 (6 bases). The CDR3 is made up of 15 amino acids. With 6 bases removed from V and 4 bases from J, the gap between germline ends came to 15 bases. Written as DNA, the CDR3 is TGTGCCAGCAGCTTGATGCAGGGGAGCACCGGGGAGCTGTTTTTT. It yields the protein CASSLMQGSTGELFF.

The chain uses TRBV5-1 and TRBJ2-1; the match to TRBD1 covers 10 bases. There are 15 residues in the CDR3. CDR1 is SGHRS, CDR2 YFSETQ, per germline. V dropped 3 bases and J dropped 6; count of bases not matched to a gene: 6. The CDR3 DNA follows: TGCGCCAGCAGCTATGGGACAGGGGCCCTCAATGAGCAGTTCTTC. This translates into CASSYGTGALNEQFF. The full variable domain, rest sourced from reference TRBV5-1 and TRBJ2-1, is KAGVTQTPRYLIKTRGQQVTLSCSPISGHRSVSWYQQTPGQGLQFLFEYFSETQRNKGNFPGRFSGRQFSNSRSEMNVSTLELGDSALYLCASSYGTGALNEQFFGPGTRLTVL.

The V and J genes are TRBV2 and TRBJ2-3, with D hard to call. V lost 4 bases and J 4 bases, leaving 6 bases between the germline ends. The CDR3 is 12 amino acids. CDR1 and CDR2 (germline): SNHLY, FYNNEI. CDR3 DNA sequence: TGTGCCAGCAGTGCAGGAGCAGATACGCAGTATTTT. Translating gives CASSAGADTQYF.

The J gene is TRBJ1-3, the V gene TRBV5-1; no definite D call. Germline V gene lookup returns CDR1 SGHRS and CDR2 YFSETQ. V was cut by 3 bases and J by 4 bases, with 11 bases left in between. The CDR3 contains 14 residues. CDR3 loop: CASSSFGGGNTIYF. Here the CDR3 DNA reads TGCGCCAGCAGCTCTTTCGGAGGCGGAAACACCATATATTTT.